A single sample gave rise to the 4 T cell receptor beta chains below, sequenced in a study of control samples from healthy donors and cancer patients (dated by TCRdb to 2018 to 2020). Receptor libraries were prepared by the immunoSEQ multiplex PCR assay. The source is immuneACCESS, and TCRdb retained only in-frame sequences with V and J called. Part of the clones is not carried over; for the studies checked, unresolved V genes explain less than half of this, and the remainder is unexplained. For this sample the table gives about 110,000 clones, of which roughly 90% were detected only once. The ten largest clones take up almost 8% of the sample. Sequenced: blood. The source of these receptors is a young woman in good health.

This clone was recorded only once. The chain couples TRBV7-2 to TRBJ2-1; no clear D gene. V lost 4 bases to trimming and J lost 8 bases, with 18 bases between them. Germline CDR1 and CDR2: SGHTA and FQGNSA. The CDR3 loop spans 15 amino acids. The DNA of the CDR3 is TGTGCCAGCAGCTCTTCCCAGGTGGGGAAGTATGAGCAGTTCTTC. It encodes CASSSSQVGKYEQFF.

This clone has only a few counts. The chain has TRBV7-9 and TRBJ1-3; D call uncertain. The germline CDR1 and CDR2 sequences are SEHNR and FQNEAQ (reference sequence). V was pared by 8 bases and J by 4 bases, with 15 bases between. The CDR3 contains 14 residues. The CDR3 DNA reads as TGTGCCAGCCCGGGGAAATTGGGAGGAAACACCATATATTTT. As protein: CASPGKLGGNTIYF.

The chain carries TRBV18 and TRBJ1-4, with D hard to call. In germline, CDR1 is KGHSH, CDR2 LQKENI. The CDR3 covers 16 residues. Trimming removed 10 bases at V and 5 bases at J, with 23 bases between. CDR3 sequence reads: CATLLTSGSENEKLFF. The CDR3 DNA reads TGTGCCACCCTCCTCACCTCGGGGTCAGAAAATGAAAAACTGTTTTTT. Complete variable domain (other parts from reference TRBV18 and TRBJ1-4): NAGVMQNPRHLVRRRGQEARLRCSPMKGHSHVYWYRQLPEEGLKFMVYLQKENIIDESGMPKERFSAEFPKEGPSILRIQQVVRGDSAAYFCATLLTSGSENEKLFFGSGTQLSVL.

This rearrangement joins TRBV7-9 to TRBJ1-2; tentative D call: TRBD1 (6 bases). Germline V lookup: CDR1 SEHNR, CDR2 FQNEAQ (reference sequence). The CDR3 runs 13 residues. Trimming took off 5 bases at V and 4 bases at J, with 11 bases between the two ends. The CDR3: CASSPQTGYGYTF. In nucleotides, the CDR3 is TGTGCCAGCAGCCCACAGACAGGCTATGGCTACACCTTC.